This entry lists 27 T cell receptor beta chains sequenced from one sample in a study of T-cell reconstitution after alpha-beta-depleted transplantation in children. Unique molecular identifiers were incorporated when the TCRbeta library was constructed. TCRdb called the PCR reads again in MiXCR, with one record for every CDR3 protein. In the table there are 360,000 or so distinct CDR3 sequences, roughly 20% of which are singletons. Sequences were derived from PBMCs from the stem cell graft donor, sampled from the stem cell graft. Every receptor here comes from a human donor who donated a stem cell graft to a child with acute myeloid leukemia.

This chain uses TRBV18 with TRBJ2-7, with a tentative D call TRBD1 (6 bases). V was clipped by 6 bases and J by 7 bases, with 22 bases between them. CDR3 length: 15 amino acids. From germline, CDR1 is KGHSH and CDR2 LQKENI. The CDR3 protein is CASSLPYREGNEQYF. The CDR3 DNA sequence: TGTGCCAGCTCGCTGCCGTACAGGGAAGGGAATGAGCAGTACTTC.

This clonotype was seen more than once but under ten times. The rearrangement uses TRBV7-9 and TRBJ2-1, with 9 positions matching TRBD1. V trimming: 4 bases; J trimming: 9 bases; junction bases outside the gene matches: 13. The CDR3 contains 16 residues. In germline, CDR1 is SEHNR, CDR2 FQNEAQ (reference sequence). CDR3 region: CASSSRGTGYMTEQFF. The DNA of the CDR3 is TGTGCCAGCAGCTCCCGAGGGACAGGGTACATGACTGAGCAGTTCTTC.

This clonotype was seen ten or more times. The rearrangement links TRBV20-1 to TRBJ2-3; 8 bases match TRBD1. The CDR3 runs 13 residues. Germline values: CDR1 DFQATT, CDR2 SNEGSKA (reference sequence). V lost 4 bases and J lost 4; bases outside the gene matches: 4. Written as DNA, the CDR3 is TGCAGTGCTATCGACAGGGGCCCAGATACGCAGTATTTT. Translated, it gives CSAIDRGPDTQYF.

This clonotype was seen a few times. V and J are TRBV2 and TRBJ1-1; the match to TRBD1 covers 10 bases. The germline V gene encodes CDR1 SNHLY and CDR2 FYNNEI. The ends lost 6 bases at V and 0 bases at J; junction bases unmatched: 4. This CDR3 comprises 15 residues. In DNA form, the CDR3 reads TGTGCCAGCAGGGCGGGACAGGGGATGAACACTGAAGCTTTCTTT. As protein: CASRAGQGMNTEAFF.

This clonotype was found many times. CDR3 in amino acids: CASSVFGQGGEQYF. The CDR3 DNA sequence: TGTGCCAGCAGCGTATTCGGACAGGGAGGCGAGCAGTACTTC. J is TRBJ2-7 and V is TRBV9, with TRBD1 matching over 8 bases. J lost 6 bases, V lost 1 base, and 6 bases had no gene match. Germline assignment: CDR1 SGDLS and CDR2 YYNGEE. The CDR3 loop spans 14 amino acids.

This clonotype has a handful of counts. The CDR3 nucleotides read TGTGCCAGCAAAGGACTAGCGGGAGGTTACGAGCAGTACTTC. This sequence encodes CASKGLAGGYEQYF. V usage is TRBV2 and J usage is TRBJ2-7, with 14 bases lining up with TRBD2. V lost 7 bases and J lost 4; bases outside the gene matches: 3. In germline, CDR1 is SNHLY, CDR2 FYNNEI. The CDR3 spans 14 residues.

This clonotype was counted at least ten times. One end of the junction varies from germline; a read error may be responsible. The V call is TRBV7-9, the J call TRBJ2-1; D is possibly TRBD2 (6 bases). Germline assignment: CDR1 SEHNR and CDR2 FQNEAQ (reference sequence). The length of the CDR3 is 16 residues. CDR3 in DNA: TGTGCCAGCAGCTCCTTTGTGGGAGGCTCCCACAATGAGCAGTTCTTC. This translates into CASSSFVGGSHNEQFF.

This clonotype was seen a handful of times. The V call is TRBV29-1, the J call TRBJ1-3; 8 bases fit TRBD1. CDR3 length: 13 residues. CDR1 SQVTM and CDR2 ANQGSEA come from the germline V gene. Trimming cost V 8 bases and J 8 bases; bases outside gene matches: 11. CDR3 in DNA: TGCAGCACCCTGGACAGGGCGTCGGACACCATATATTTT. Its translation: CSTLDRASDTIYF.

This clonotype has at least ten counts. The rearrangement links TRBV7-9 to TRBJ2-1, with D possibly matching TRBD1 (5 bases). With 5 bases removed from V and 1 base from J, the gap between germline ends came to 12 bases. Germline lookup yields CDR1 SEHNR and CDR2 FQNEAQ (reference sequence). CDR3 length: 15 amino acids. As DNA, the CDR3 is TGTGCCAGCAGCGCGCTGCGACAGTCCTACAATGAGCAGTTCTTC. Its protein is CASSALRQSYNEQFF.

The chain employs TRBV6-6 and TRBJ1-3, with 7 bases lining up with TRBD1. CDR3 length equals 13 residues. V trimming: 7 bases; J trimming: 2 bases; junction bases outside the gene matches: 2. Germline CDR1 reads MNHNY; CDR2 reads SVGAGI (reference sequence). The CDR3 bases are TGTGCCAGCATCCAGGGGGCTGGAAACACCATATATTTT. Encoded protein: CASIQGAGNTIYF.

This chain links TRBV12-3 or TRBV12-4 with TRBJ2-7; the match to TRBD2 covers 14 bases. V shed 3 bases, J shed 3 bases, and the junction held 1 base outside the gene matches. CDR3 size: 15 residues. CDR3 region: CASSFGLAGGYEQYF. In DNA form, the CDR3 reads TGTGCCAGCAGTTTCGGACTAGCGGGAGGCTACGAGCAGTACTTC.

The chain carries TRBV20-1 and TRBJ2-1, with D possibly being TRBD2 (5 bases). Trimming shortened V by 3 bases and J by 4 bases, and 13 bases separated the two germline ends. CDR3 length equals 14 residues. Germline-derived CDR1 and CDR2 are DFQATT and SNEGSKA (reference sequence). This CDR3 reads CSASWLAKYNEQFF. CDR3 nucleotide sequence: TGCAGTGCTAGTTGGCTAGCTAAATACAATGAGCAGTTCTTC.

The V call is TRBV7-3, the J call TRBJ2-1, with 10 bases that match TRBD2. The CDR3 consists of 15 residues. Germline V gives CDR1 SGHTA, CDR2 FQGTGA. J was trimmed by 8 bases and V by 5 bases; bases with no gene match: 9. The CDR3 loop is CASSPQASGSYEQFF. The CDR3 bases are TGTGCCAGCAGCCCCCAGGCTAGCGGGAGCTATGAGCAGTTCTTC.

The chain recombines TRBV2 with TRBJ2-1, with D unclear. Germline CDR1 SNHLY, CDR2 FYNNEI. V lost 1 base and J lost 4, with 5 bases in between. This CDR3 contains 13 residues. The CDR3 DNA sequence: TGTGCCAGCAGTGAAGTGATTTACAATGAGCAGTTCTTC. This encodes CASSEVIYNEQFF.

The chain carries TRBV15 and TRBJ1-2; D gene uncertain. V was clipped by 5 bases and J by 6 bases, with 13 bases between them. CDR3 size: 13 residues. Germline V lookup: CDR1 LNHNV, CDR2 YYDKDF (reference sequence). The chain's CDR3 is CATSLDLMDGYTF. The CDR3 coding sequence is TGTGCCACCAGCCTAGACTTAATGGATGGCTACACCTTC.

This clonotype was seen repeatedly, ten times or more. The V and J genes are TRBV25-1 and TRBJ2-1, with 11 positions matching TRBD2. The CDR3 has 14 amino acids. In germline, CDR1 is MGHDK, CDR2 SYGVNS. The J segment lost 6 bases and the V segment lost 8 bases, leaving 6 bases of the junction unmatched. The CDR3 region has the DNA TGTGCCAGCGTACTAGCGGGAGTTGTCAATGAGCAGTTCTTC. Translation: CASVLAGVVNEQFF.

The V call is TRBV12-3 or TRBV12-4, the J call TRBJ2-7; D remains ambiguous. The CDR3 is made up of 13 amino acids. Trimming took off 5 bases at V and 2 bases at J, with 10 bases between the two ends. The DNA for the CDR3 is TGTGCCAGCAGTCAGGACGTGACCTACGAGCAGTACTTC. Encoded protein: CASSQDVTYEQYF.

The rearrangement joins TRBV12-3 or TRBV12-4 to TRBJ2-7; perhaps TRBD1 as D (7 bases). Between the trimmed V and J ends, which lost 11 bases and 8 bases, there was a span of 16 bases. The CDR3 spans 11 residues. The DNA of the CDR3 is TGTGCCGGCGGCGCAGGGGGGAAGCAGTACTTC. This codes for CAGGAGGKQYF.

This clonotype occurred a few times. The chain carries TRBV7-3 and TRBJ2-3; 13 nucleotides agree with TRBD2. V dropped 2 bases and J dropped 0; count of bases not matched to a gene: 5. Germline CDR1 SGHTA, CDR2 FQGTGA. CDR3 length: 18 amino acids. CDR3 loop: CASSLSGLAGVSTDTQYF. The CDR3 DNA sequence: TGTGCCAGCAGCTTATCCGGACTAGCGGGAGTTAGCACAGATACGCAGTATTTT.

This clonotype showed up many times. V and J are TRBV28 and TRBJ2-7, with D possibly matching TRBD2 (6 bases). V was cut by 3 bases and J by 2 bases, with 17 bases left in between. The length of the CDR3 is 16 residues. Germline lookup yields CDR1 MDHEN and CDR2 SYDVKM. The CDR3 loop is CASSFPRATGAYEQYF. CDR3 coding DNA: TGTGCCAGCAGTTTCCCCCGGGCCACGGGGGCCTACGAGCAGTACTTC. The entire variable domain, with the rest obtained from reference TRBV28 and TRBJ2-7, is as follows: DVKVTQSSRYLVKRTGEKVFLECVQDMDHENMFWYRQDPGLGLRLIYFSYDVKMKEKGDIPEGYSVSREKKERFSLILESASTNQTSMYLCASSFPRATGAYEQYFGPGTRLTVT.

This clonotype was counted at least ten times. The rearrangement uses TRBV29-1 and TRBJ2-1; 7 nucleotides line up with TRBD2. This CDR3 region has 16 residues. CDR1 and CDR2 (germline): SQVTM, ANQGSEA. Trimming at V came to 6 bases and at J to 4 bases, leaving 15 bases not matched to a gene. The CDR3 here is CSVGPRDGREYNEQFF. In DNA form, the CDR3 reads TGCAGCGTCGGACCCAGGGATGGGAGGGAGTACAATGAGCAGTTCTTC.

This clonotype came up a few times. This rearrangement joins TRBV28 to TRBJ1-5; TRBD1 aligns across 7 bases. Germline V gives CDR1 MDHEN, CDR2 SYDVKM. V shed 2 bases and J 5 bases; nucleotides not matched to a gene: 6. CDR3 length: 15 residues. DNA for the CDR3: TGTGCCAGCAGTTTAGAGACAGGGTTGGATCAGCCCCAGCATTTT. Translating gives CASSLETGLDQPQHF.

This clonotype was counted a few times. The chain carries TRBV5-6 and TRBJ1-2; D may be TRBD1 (6 bases). CDR1 SGHDT and CDR2 YYEEEE come from the germline V gene. This CDR3 spans 13 amino acids. V dropped 7 bases and J dropped 7 bases, with 17 bases sitting between them. The CDR3: CASLADRLGGYTF. CDR3 in DNA: TGTGCCAGCCTGGCAGACAGGTTGGGTGGCTACACCTTC.

About this clonotype itself: At one end, the junction sequence differs from germline, possibly due to a read error. This sequence joins TRBV4-1 and TRBJ1-1, with a weak D call TRBD1 (6 bases). The CDR3 sequence is 15 residues long. CDR1 is MGHRA, CDR2 YSYEKL, per germline. In nucleotides, the CDR3 is TGCTCCAGCAGCCAAGCTCAGGGGATGAACACTGAAGCTTTCTTT. Protein: CSSSQAQGMNTEAFF.

This clonotype appeared a few times. This chain links TRBV6-1 with TRBJ1-1, with 11 bases fitting TRBD1. Germline CDR1 MNHNS, CDR2 SASEGT. The CDR3 spans 13 residues. Trimming took 7 bases from V and 4 from J; bases not matched to a gene: 2. Here the CDR3 reads CASKGQGGTEAFF. The DNA of the CDR3 is TGTGCCAGCAAGGGACAGGGGGGCACTGAAGCTTTCTTT.

This clonotype was recorded a few times. The chain joins TRBV7-8 to TRBJ2-1, with 9 nucleotides matching TRBD2. V was pared by 5 bases and J by 7 bases, with 15 bases of the junction left unmatched. Germline V gene data show CDR1 as SGHVS and CDR2 as FQNEAQ. This CDR3 is built from 17 residues. The CDR3 DNA sequence: TGTGCCAGCAGCCGCCGGATCGCGGGAGGGGGAACGAATGAGCAGTTCTTC. It is translated as CASSRRIAGGGTNEQFF.

The chain recombines TRBV7-9 with TRBJ2-3, with unresolved D. CDR3 length: 14 amino acids. The V gene lost 5 bases and the J gene lost 2 bases, with 11 bases spanning the gap. Germline V lookup: CDR1 SEHNR, CDR2 FQNEAQ (reference sequence). The CDR3 DNA reads as TGTGCCAGCAGCCCACGCTGGATCACAGATACGCAGTATTTT. Amino acids: CASSPRWITDTQYF.